The next 3 T cell receptor beta chains were all read from a single sample in a study of response to subunit inactivated influenza vaccine. TCRdb independently ran MiXCR on the RT-PCR reads; one entry per CDR3 protein. The table includes hundreds of thousands of distinct CDR3 sequences, 14% detected once. Sequenced here: PBMCs from blood, sampled 14 to 15 days before vaccination. All receptors come from a man in his forties or fifties who received an inactivated influenza vaccine.

This clonotype has only a few counts. The chain joins TRBV12-3 or TRBV12-4 to TRBJ2-3, with D perhaps matching TRBD2 (7 bases). V was trimmed by 7 bases and J by 0 bases, leaving 17 bases between them. This CDR3 is 16 amino acids long. In DNA, the CDR3 is TGTGCCAGCAACCTCGGGGCGGGGGCCAGCACAGATACGCAGTATTTT. Protein product: CASNLGAGASTDTQYF.

This clonotype was observed a handful of times. This rearrangement joins TRBV20-1 to TRBJ2-5, with 13 positions matching TRBD2. The CDR3 has 14 amino acids. Germline lookup yields CDR1 DFQATT and CDR2 SNEGSKA (reference sequence). With V trimmed by 6 bases and J by 4 bases, 5 bases remained unmatched. The DNA of the CDR3 is TGCAGTGCAACTAGCGGGGGGGCCGCAGAGACCCAGTACTTC. This translates into CSATSGGAAETQYF.

This chain links TRBV7-2 with TRBJ1-2, with 10 bases that match TRBD1. Germline loops: CDR1 SGHTA, CDR2 FQGNSA. After removal of 4 bases from V and 2 bases from J, the junction contained 7 bases not matched to a gene. There are 16 residues in the CDR3. CDR3 region: CASSWGPGQGNYGYTF. The DNA for the CDR3 is TGTGCCAGCAGCTGGGGCCCGGGACAGGGGAACTATGGCTACACCTTC.